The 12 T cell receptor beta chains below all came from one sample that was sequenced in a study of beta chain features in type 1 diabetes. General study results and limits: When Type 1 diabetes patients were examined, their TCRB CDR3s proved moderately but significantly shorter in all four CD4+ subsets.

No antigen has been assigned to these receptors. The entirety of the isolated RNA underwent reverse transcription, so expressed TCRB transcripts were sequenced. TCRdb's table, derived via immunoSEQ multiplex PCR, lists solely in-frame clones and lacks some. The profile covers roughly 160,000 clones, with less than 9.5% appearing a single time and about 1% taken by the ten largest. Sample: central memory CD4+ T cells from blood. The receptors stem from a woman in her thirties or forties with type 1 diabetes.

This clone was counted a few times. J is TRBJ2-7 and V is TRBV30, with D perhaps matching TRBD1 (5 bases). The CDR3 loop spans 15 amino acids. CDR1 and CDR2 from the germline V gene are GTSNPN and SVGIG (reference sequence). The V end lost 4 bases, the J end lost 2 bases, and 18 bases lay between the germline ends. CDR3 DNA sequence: TGTGCCTGGAAGAAGGATGCAGGGCCCCCCTACGAGCAGTACTTC. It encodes CAWKKDAGPPYEQYF.

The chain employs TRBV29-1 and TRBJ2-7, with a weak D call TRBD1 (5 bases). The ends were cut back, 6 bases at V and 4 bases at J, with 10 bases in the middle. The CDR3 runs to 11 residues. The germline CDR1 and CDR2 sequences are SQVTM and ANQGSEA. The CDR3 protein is CSVATDYEQYF. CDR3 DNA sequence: TGCAGCGTCGCGACAGATTACGAGCAGTACTTC.

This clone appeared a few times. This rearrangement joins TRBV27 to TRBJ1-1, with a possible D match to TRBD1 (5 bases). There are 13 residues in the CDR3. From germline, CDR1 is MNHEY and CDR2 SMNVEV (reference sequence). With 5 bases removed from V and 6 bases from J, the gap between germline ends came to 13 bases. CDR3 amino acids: CASSGQGWAEAFF. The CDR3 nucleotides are TGTGCCAGCAGTGGGCAGGGATGGGCTGAAGCTTTCTTT.

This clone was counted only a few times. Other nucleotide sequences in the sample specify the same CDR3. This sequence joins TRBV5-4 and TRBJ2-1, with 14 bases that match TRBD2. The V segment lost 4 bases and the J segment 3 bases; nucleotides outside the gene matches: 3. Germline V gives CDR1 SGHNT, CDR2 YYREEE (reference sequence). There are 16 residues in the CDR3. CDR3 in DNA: TGTGCCAGCAGCCCTGGACTAGCGGGAGGCTACAATGAGCAGTTCTTC. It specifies CASSPGLAGGYNEQFF.

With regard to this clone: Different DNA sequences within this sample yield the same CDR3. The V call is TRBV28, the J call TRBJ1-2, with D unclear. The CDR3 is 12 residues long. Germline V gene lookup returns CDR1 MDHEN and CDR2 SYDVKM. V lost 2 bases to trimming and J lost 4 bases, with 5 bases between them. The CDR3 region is CASSLQAYGYTF. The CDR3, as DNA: TGTGCCAGCAGTTTACAGGCCTATGGCTACACCTTC.

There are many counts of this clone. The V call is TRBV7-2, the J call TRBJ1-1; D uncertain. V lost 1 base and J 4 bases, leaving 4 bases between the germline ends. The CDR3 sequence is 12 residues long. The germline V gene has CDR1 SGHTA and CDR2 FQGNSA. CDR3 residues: CASSLVRTEAFF. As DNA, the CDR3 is TGTGCCAGCAGCTTAGTTCGCACTGAAGCTTTCTTT.

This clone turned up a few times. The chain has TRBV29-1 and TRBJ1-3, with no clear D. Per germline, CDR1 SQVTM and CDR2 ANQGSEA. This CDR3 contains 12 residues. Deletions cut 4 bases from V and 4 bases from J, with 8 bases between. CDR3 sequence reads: CSVGGEGNTIYF. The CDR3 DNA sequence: TGCAGCGTTGGAGGCGAGGGAAACACCATATATTTT.

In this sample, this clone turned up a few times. DNA for the CDR3: TGCGCCAGCAGCCCGGATCGGGACAGGGAAGGAGGCACTGAAGCTTTCTTT. Its translation: CASSPDRDREGGTEAFF. The J gene is TRBJ1-1, the V gene TRBV4-3; TRBD1 agrees at 9 bases. The CDR3 consists of 17 residues. J gave up 4 bases and V 4 bases, and 13 bases lay outside the gene matches. Germline V gene sequence: CDR1 LGHNA, CDR2 YSLEER.

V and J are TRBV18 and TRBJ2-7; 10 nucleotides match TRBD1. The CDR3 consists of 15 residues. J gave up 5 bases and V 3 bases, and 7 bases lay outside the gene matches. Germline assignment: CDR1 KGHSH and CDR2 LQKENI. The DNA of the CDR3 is TGTGCCAGCTCACCCATAGGGGGACAGGGGAACGAGCAGTACTTC. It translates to CASSPIGGQGNEQYF.

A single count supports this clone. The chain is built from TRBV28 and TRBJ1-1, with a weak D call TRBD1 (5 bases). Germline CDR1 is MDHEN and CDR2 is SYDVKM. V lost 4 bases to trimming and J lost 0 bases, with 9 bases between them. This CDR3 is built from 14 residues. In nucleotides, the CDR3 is TGTGCCAGCAGTTACCCAGGGCTGAACACTGAAGCTTTCTTT. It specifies CASSYPGLNTEAFF.

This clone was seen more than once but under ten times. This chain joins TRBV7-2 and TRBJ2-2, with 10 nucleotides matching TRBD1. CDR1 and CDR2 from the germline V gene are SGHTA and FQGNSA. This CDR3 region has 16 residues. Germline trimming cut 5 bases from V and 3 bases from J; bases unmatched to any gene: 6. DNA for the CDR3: TGTGCCAGCAGCGCTTGGACAGGGGGTGACACCGGGGAGCTGTTTTTT. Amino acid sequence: CASSAWTGGDTGELFF. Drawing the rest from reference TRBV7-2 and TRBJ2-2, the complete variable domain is GAGVSQSPSNKVTEKGKDVELRCDPISGHTALYWYRQSLGQGLEFLIYFQGNSAPDKSGLPSDRFSAERTGGSVSTLTIQRTQQEDSAVYLCASSAWTGGDTGELFFGEGSRLTVL.

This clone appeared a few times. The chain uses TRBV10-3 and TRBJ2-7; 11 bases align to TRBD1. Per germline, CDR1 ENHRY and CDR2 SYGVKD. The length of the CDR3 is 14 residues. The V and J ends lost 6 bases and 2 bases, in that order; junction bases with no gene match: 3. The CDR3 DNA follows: TGTGCCATCAGGGGACAGGGGGACACCTACGAGCAGTACTTC. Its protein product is CAIRGQGDTYEQYF.